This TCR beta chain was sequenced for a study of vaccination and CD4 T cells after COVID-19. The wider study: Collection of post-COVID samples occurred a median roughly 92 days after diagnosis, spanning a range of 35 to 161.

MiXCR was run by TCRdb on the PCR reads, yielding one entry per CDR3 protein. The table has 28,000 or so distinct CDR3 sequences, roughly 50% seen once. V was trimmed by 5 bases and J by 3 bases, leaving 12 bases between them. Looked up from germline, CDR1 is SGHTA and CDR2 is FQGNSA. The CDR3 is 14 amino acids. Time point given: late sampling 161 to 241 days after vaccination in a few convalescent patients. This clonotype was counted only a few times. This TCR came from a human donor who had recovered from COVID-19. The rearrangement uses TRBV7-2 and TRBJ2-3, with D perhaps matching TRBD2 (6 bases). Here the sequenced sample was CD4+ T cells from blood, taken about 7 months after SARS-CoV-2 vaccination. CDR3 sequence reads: CASSLFGRTDTQYF. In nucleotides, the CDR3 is TGTGCCAGCAGCCTCTTCGGGAGAACAGATACGCAGTATTTT.